This T cell receptor beta chain was observed in a study of vaccination effects on CD4 cells after COVID-19. Overall study: Each participant was administered two doses of either the BNT162b2 or the mRNA-1273 vaccine. Two recovered convalescent patients were sampled 16 days and one week pre-vaccination.

In this sample, this clone turned up once. The target antigen is unknown. Pools of viral peptides were used by the ViraFEST assay to expand antigen-specific CD4+ T cells ahead of sequencing. Isolation of CD4+ T cells took place after 10 to 11 days of culture. From March to December 2020, the person had a SARS-CoV-2 infection that was confirmed by PCR. Method: immunoSEQ multiplex PCR; TCRdb's copy keeps in-frame clones and lacks some. Of around 30,000 clones in the sample, roughly 72% are singletons; the top ten hold roughly a sixth. The CDR3 runs to 16 residues. Losses at the gene ends were 5 bases for V and 5 bases for J; bases not matched to a gene: 12. Looked up from germline, CDR1 is SNHLY and CDR2 is FYNNEI.

The chain carries TRBV2 and TRBJ2-3, with 8 bases aligning to TRBD2. This material consisted of CD4+ T cells from PBMCs cultured with SARS-CoV-2 spike peptides, taken before COVID-19 vaccination. The clonotype comes from a human donor who had a prior SARS-CoV-2 infection. CDR3: CASSFLGSGTVDTQYF. CDR3 sequence (DNA): TGTGCCAGCAGTTTCTTGGGTAGCGGGACTGTAGATACGCAGTATTTT.